The 5 T cell receptor beta chains below all came from one sample that was sequenced in a study of patients and donors after allogeneic stem cell transplantation. Each CDR3 protein gets one entry after TCRdb re-called the RT-PCR reads with MiXCR. The repertoire holds a few hundred thousand distinct CDR3 sequences, around 41% seen once, with around a tenth in the top ten. Sequences were obtained from blood, either unsorted or a sorted T cell fraction (not recorded which). The receptors here all came from a human donor who was either an allogeneic HSCT recipient or a stem cell or donor lymphocyte infusion donor (not recorded which). It is not recorded whose cells these are; they may come from a transplant donor.

This clonotype was detected only a few times. The chain uses TRBV12-3 or TRBV12-4 and TRBJ2-7; 7 bases are shared with TRBD1. Trimming took 5 bases from V and 4 from J; bases not matched to a gene: 2. This CDR3 has 12 amino acids. As DNA, the CDR3 is TGTGCCAGCAGTAAACAGGGGTACGAGCAGTACTTC. This encodes CASSKQGYEQYF.

The chain employs TRBV29-1 and TRBJ1-4, with TRBD1 matching over 8 bases. Trimming cost V 7 bases and J 4 bases; bases outside gene matches: 11. The CDR3 covers 15 residues. Germline V gene sequence: CDR1 SQVTM, CDR2 ANQGSEA. The CDR3 DNA reads as TGCAGCGCCGAGTTCCGGGACAGGAATAATGAAAAACTGTTTTTT. This translates into CSAEFRDRNNEKLFF.

The chain has TRBV12-3 or TRBV12-4 and TRBJ1-1; D is unresolved. Trimming removed 6 bases at V and 8 bases at J, with 16 bases between. The CDR3 totals 13 residues. CDR3 nucleotides: TGTGCCAGCAGCGTCACAGACGGGCTCGAAGCTTTCTTT. This translates into CASSVTDGLEAFF.

This chain connects TRBV5-1 to TRBJ2-3; D gene uncertain. This CDR3 spans 14 amino acids. The V end lost 1 base, the J end lost 2 bases, and 8 bases lay between the germline ends. The germline gives CDR1 SGHRS, CDR2 YFSETQ. CDR3 coding DNA: TGCGCCAGCAGCTTGAGGCGTTACACAGATACGCAGTATTTT. Its translation: CASSLRRYTDTQYF.

The chain recombines TRBV10-3 with TRBJ2-2; D might be TRBD1 (6 bases). The CDR3 has 16 amino acids. The V gene's germline CDR1 is ENHRY and CDR2 SYGVKD. Trimming left V 8 bases short and J 6 bases short, with 22 bases between. CDR3 loop: CAISGGRTPGPGELFF. CDR3 coding DNA: TGTGCCATCTCTGGGGGCAGGACCCCCGGGCCCGGGGAGCTGTTTTTT.